The 22 T cell receptor beta chains reported below all come from one sample, sequenced in a study of shared clonotypes between healthy human individuals. The data were produced by immunoSEQ multiplex PCR, yet TCRdb's version contains in-frame clones alone and is incomplete. The sample holds 550,000 to 600,000 clones; roughly four fifths are singletons and the top ten take around 11%. The specimen was PBMCs. All receptors derive from a woman aged 40 to 49 in good health. Some clones in this sample may be carry-over from other donors' samples.

This chain connects TRBV2 to TRBJ2-5; 11 positions match TRBD1. The CDR3 is 16 residues long. V was pared by 2 bases and J by 5 bases, with 7 bases of the junction left unmatched. Germline lookup yields CDR1 SNHLY and CDR2 FYNNEI. The CDR3 bases are TGTGCCAGCAGTGAATGGGGGACAGGGGGTGAGGAGACCCAGTACTTC. Translated, it gives CASSEWGTGGEETQYF.

This clone has just a few counts. This rearrangement joins TRBV5-1 to TRBJ1-2; D is undetermined. This CDR3 region has 14 residues. V dropped 0 bases and J dropped 5 bases, with 11 bases sitting between them. The V gene's germline CDR1 is SGHRS and CDR2 YFSETQ. CDR3 coding DNA: TGCGCCAGCAGCTTGGAGGTCAACAATTATGGCTACACCTTC. This sequence encodes CASSLEVNNYGYTF.

The V and J genes are TRBV11-2 and TRBJ1-5; 7 bases agree with TRBD1. The V and J ends lost 0 bases and 7 bases, in that order; junction bases with no gene match: 6. Germline CDR1 and CDR2: SGHAT and FQNNGV. CDR3 length: 15 amino acids. The CDR3 DNA sequence: TGTGCCAGCAGCTTAGAAGGGGGCGCGAGACAGCCCCAGCATTTT. This translates into CASSLEGGARQPQHF.

This rearrangement joins TRBV30 to TRBJ2-3; D might be TRBD2 (5 bases). The CDR3 is 12 residues long. Germline V gene sequence: CDR1 GTSNPN, CDR2 SVGIG (reference sequence). V was shortened by 6 bases and J by 5 bases, with 12 bases between the two germline ends. CDR3: CACELEVDTQYF. Here the CDR3 DNA reads TGTGCCTGCGAGCTGGAGGTAGATACGCAGTATTTT.

The count of this clone is one. The genes are TRBV7-3 and TRBJ2-2; TRBD2 matches at 8 bases. Trimming at V came to 5 bases and at J to 6 bases, leaving 8 bases not matched to a gene. Germline loops: CDR1 SGHTA, CDR2 FQGTGA. The CDR3 spans 15 residues. CDR3 sequence reads: CASSHAQAGAGELFF. The CDR3 nucleotides read TGTGCCAGCAGCCACGCACAAGCGGGAGCCGGGGAGCTGTTTTTT.

The chain couples TRBV7-3 to TRBJ1-1, with a weak D call TRBD1 (6 bases). V was pared by 1 base and J by 4 bases, with 10 bases between. The CDR3 covers 14 residues. Per germline, CDR1 SGHTA and CDR2 FQGTGA. CDR3 nucleotide sequence: TGTGCCAGCAGCTTAAATAGGGGGGGCACTGAAGCTTTCTTT. Its translation is CASSLNRGGTEAFF.

This chain joins TRBV7-8 and TRBJ2-5; perhaps TRBD2 as D (6 bases). The germline gives CDR1 SGHVS, CDR2 FQNEAQ. This CDR3 has 16 amino acids. Deletions cut 2 bases from V and 2 bases from J, with 15 bases between. The CDR3: CASSLWIAEVQETQYF. CDR3 in DNA: TGTGCCAGCAGCTTATGGATAGCGGAGGTGCAAGAGACCCAGTACTTC.

The chain has TRBV5-1 and TRBJ2-7; D gene unclear. Germline values: CDR1 SGHRS, CDR2 YFSETQ. Trimming removed 2 bases at V and 6 bases at J, with 12 bases between. The CDR3 totals 13 residues. CDR3 sequence (DNA): TGCGCCAGCAGCTTTGGGCTGGTCCGCGAGCAGTACTTC. It specifies CASSFGLVREQYF.

This clone was seen once. The V and J genes are TRBV18 and TRBJ2-1, with D hard to call. The germline CDR1 and CDR2 sequences are KGHSH and LQKENI. V was shortened by 6 bases and J by 2 bases, with 14 bases between the two germline ends. The CDR3 totals 15 residues. CDR3 in amino acids: CASSVGAPPYNEQFF. As DNA, the CDR3 is TGTGCCAGCTCCGTCGGCGCCCCTCCCTACAATGAGCAGTTCTTC.

The rearrangement uses TRBV6-1 and TRBJ1-5, with a tentative D call TRBD1 (5 bases). The germline V gene has CDR1 MNHNS and CDR2 SASEGT. Trimming removed 1 base from V and 5 bases from J, with 6 bases in between. This CDR3 is 13 amino acids long. CDR3 amino acids: CASSEGGDQPQHF. As DNA, the CDR3 is TGTGCCAGCAGTGAAGGGGGGGATCAGCCCCAGCATTTT.

The chain couples TRBV5-4 to TRBJ1-2; no clear D gene. V shed 0 bases and J shed 14 bases, with 17 bases lying between them. The CDR3 runs to 13 residues. The V gene's germline CDR1 is SGHNT and CDR2 YYREEE (reference sequence). CDR3: CASSLEYRPVETF. The CDR3 coding sequence is TGTGCCAGCAGCTTGGAGTACCGGCCGGTAGAAACCTTC.

Regarding this clone: The likely explanation is a read error, given a far larger clone one base away. This CDR3 is also generated by other DNA sequences in the sample. This rearrangement joins TRBV30 to TRBJ2-2, with D unclear. The CDR3 length is 15 residues. V was cut by 0 bases and J by 3 bases, with 11 bases left in between. The germline CDR1 and CDR2 sequences are GTSNPN and SVGIG (reference sequence). In DNA form, the CDR3 reads TGTGCCTGGAGTGTAAAGCCCCGGGACACCGGGGAGCTGTTTTTT. Translation gives CAWSVKPRDTGELFF.

Concerning this clone itself: Since a far larger clone is one base different, this is likely a read error. The chain recombines TRBV5-4 with TRBJ1-2, with D tentatively TRBD1 (6 bases). V lost 0 bases, J lost 4 bases, and 10 bases lay in between. Germline-derived CDR1 and CDR2 are SGHNT and YYREEE (reference sequence). The CDR3 loop spans 14 amino acids. The CDR3 nucleotides are TGTGCCAGCAGCTTGGACAGGGATGTCTATGGCTACACCTTC. Protein sequence: CASSLDRDVYGYTF.

The chain combines TRBV2 with TRBJ2-1, with D perhaps being TRBD1 or TRBD2 (5 bases each). Deletions cut 6 bases from V and 6 bases from J, with 15 bases between. This CDR3 spans 14 amino acids. Germline V CDR1 and CDR2: SNHLY, FYNNEI. Here the CDR3 DNA reads TGTGCCAGCAGGGACACGGACTCGGCCAATGAGCAGTTCTTC. Protein product: CASRDTDSANEQFF.

The genes are TRBV5-5 and TRBJ2-2, with a weak D call TRBD1 (5 bases). Trimming took 7 bases from V and 6 from J, leaving 22 bases between them. In germline, CDR1 is SGHKS, CDR2 YYEKEE (reference sequence). CDR3 length: 16 amino acids. The CDR3, as DNA: TGTGCCAGCTACAAGGACACCCCTCATTTGGCCGGGGAGCTGTTTTTT. Residues: CASYKDTPHLAGELFF.

Worth noting for this clone: Given a much more abundant clone one base away, this may be a read error. The chain employs TRBV29-1 and TRBJ2-7; 8 nucleotides agree with TRBD1. The CDR3 spans 15 residues. CDR1 is SQVTM and CDR2 is ANQGSEA in the germline V gene. V gave up 7 bases and J gave up 2 bases; unmatched junction bases: 13. The CDR3 DNA reads as TGCAGCGCGGAAAGGACAGGGAGGAGCCCCTACGAGCAGTACTTC. The encoded protein is CSAERTGRSPYEQYF.

This clone appeared a single time. The V gene is TRBV2, the J gene TRBJ1-5; maybe TRBD1 (5 bases). V was cut by 6 bases and J by 5 bases, with 11 bases left in between. There are 13 residues in the CDR3. CDR1 and CDR2 from the germline V gene are SNHLY and FYNNEI. CDR3 loop: CASSEIRDQPQHF. CDR3 nucleotides: TGTGCCAGCAGCGAAATCAGGGATCAGCCCCAGCATTTT.

The gene calls are TRBV2 and TRBJ2-5, with D perhaps matching TRBD1 (5 bases). V was clipped by 8 bases and J by 1 base, with 11 bases between them. The CDR3 consists of 13 residues. Germline V gives CDR1 SNHLY, CDR2 FYNNEI. CDR3 in amino acids: CASSRARQETQYF. The CDR3 DNA reads TGTGCCAGCTCCAGGGCCCGCCAAGAGACCCAGTACTTC. The entire variable domain, with the rest obtained from reference TRBV2 and TRBJ2-5, is as follows: EPEVTQTPSHQVTQMGQEVILRCVPISNHLYFYWYRQILGQKVEFLVSFYNNEISEKSEIFDDQFSVERPDGSNFTLKIRSTKLEDSAMYFCASSRARQETQYFGPGTRLLVL.

This clone turned up a few times. J is TRBJ1-1 and V is TRBV5-5; D remains unclear. The CDR3 consists of 14 residues. V dropped 2 bases and J dropped 0 bases, with 8 bases sitting between them. Germline values: CDR1 SGHKS, CDR2 YYEKEE (reference sequence). CDR3 DNA sequence: TGTGCCAGCAGCTTACGGCTACTGAACACTGAAGCTTTCTTT. Translating gives CASSLRLLNTEAFF.

A note on this clone: The conserved closing phenylalanine or tryptophan is absent in this CDR3, likely reflecting a read error. The chain links TRBV6-5 to TRBJ2-7, with 10 bases matching TRBD2. Trimming cost V 4 bases and J 2 bases; bases outside gene matches: 2. CDR3 length: 14 amino acids. The V gene's germline CDR1 is MNHEY and CDR2 SVGAGI. The CDR3 here is CASSSSGSPYEQYL. The CDR3 DNA sequence: TGTGCCAGCAGTTCTAGCGGGAGCCCCTACGAGCAGTACCTC.

This clone was picked up a small number of times. Germline is not matched at one junction end, which may reflect a read error. The chain uses TRBV6-1 and TRBJ2-5; the match to TRBD1 covers 7 bases. The CDR3 is 14 residues long. Germline V lookup: CDR1 MNHNS, CDR2 SASEGT. CDR3 nucleotides: TGTGCCAGTAGTGATAGGGGGCCGTTAGGGACCCAGTACTTC. It translates to CASSDRGPLGTQYF.

The rearrangement uses TRBV5-1 and TRBJ1-1, with D possibly matching TRBD1 (6 bases). This CDR3 is built from 14 residues. Trimming stripped 4 bases from V and 5 bases from J, with 15 bases between. The germline gives CDR1 SGHRS, CDR2 YFSETQ. DNA for the CDR3: TGCGCCAGCAGCAAGTGGGGGGCGGATACTGAAGCTTTCTTT. This sequence encodes CASSKWGADTEAFF.